This T cell receptor beta chain was sequenced during a study of neurological immune-mediated disorders (dated by TCRdb to between 2018 and 2021). For the wider study: Peripheral blood TCR-beta repertoires from patients with HTLV-I-associated myelopathy (HAM/TSP), patients with multiple sclerosis, and healthy controls were compared in the study using UMI-based sequencing. The cohort was made up of about 68 subjects, consisting of about 15 HAM/TSP patients, 35 or so multiple sclerosis patients and 20 healthy controls. Longitudinal HAM/TSP and healthy donors had 3 time-points each (3-40 month intervals). The roughly 110 TCR-beta libraries covered PBMC samples along with longitudinal samples, technical triplicates, and paired sorted CD4+ and CD8+ T-cell subsets. Overall results and qualifications from the work: No identical CDR3 amino acid sequences were shared among expanded clones across subjects, suggesting private TCR-beta repertoires in all groups. The highest TCR clonal expansion was observed in HAM/TSP patients, whereas the lowest was observed in MS patients, even when compared with healthy controls.

In the paper's terms, the time point label means: longitudinal time-point 1 (baseline). Libraries from unsorted PBMCs were made from 2 million PBMCs kept in RNAlater at -80 degrees C until RNA extraction. Peripheral blood was subjected to Ficoll-Hypaque density gradient centrifugation to isolate PBMCs, which were then cryopreserved in liquid nitrogen. cDNA synthesis used template-switch 5'RACE with a primer carrying a 10-nucleotide random unique molecular identifier tagging each TCR transcript. Each sequencing run produced over 160 million TCR-beta sequences covering 15-18 subjects. Total RNA was extracted with the RNeasy kit. The KAPA Real-time Library Amplification kit was used to amplify TCR-beta VDJ regions with primers targeting the TCR constant region and the 5'RACE anchor. Sample indexes and Illumina adaptors were added in a first PCR, and a second PCR then increased library yield. The roughly 650 bp TCR product was size-selected on a 2% E-gel SizeSelection system after Ampure bead purification. Before pooling, libraries had their quality checked on a Bioanalyzer, their concentration measured with Qubit, and their quantity determined with the Kapa Library Quantification kit. Paired-end 2 x 150 bp sequencing of the libraries was performed on an Illumina HiSeq 2500. To increase sequence diversity, roughly 24-32% phiX was spiked into each library pool. In the paper's pipeline: The quality-filtered reads were processed with the UMI-based MiGEC pipeline, whose error correction step removed more than 80% of the raw TCR sequences. IMGT germline references were used for aligning VDJ genes, and each clonotype was defined as a unique CDR3 amino acid sequence together with its V-J genes. VDJtools evaluated clonal expansion, Shannon diversity and CDR3 relatedness (CalcPairwiseDistances, ClusterSamples); CLCbio workbench built phylogenetic trees. Expanded clones were defined as having at least 8 unique UMIs, based on coefficient-of-variation modelling across technical triplicates. TCRdb's own reprocessing of the public reads used fastp at Q25 and MiXCR and kept productive beta chains. CDR3 protein duplicates are merged, each entry listing the most common genes and DNA. The V and J calls reflect TCRdb's pipeline rather than the authors' work. In all, the sample holds 50,000 to 70,000 distinct CDR3 sequences, and approximately 12% of those were seen once. The ten biggest clones cover 6.5% to 8.5% of the sample.

The V end gives up 1 base and the J end 0 bases, leaving 9 bases in the junction not matched to a gene. CDR1 DFQATT and CDR2 SNEGSKA are derived from the germline V gene (reference sequence). The CDR3, cysteine through phenylalanine, is 17 amino acids long. The entry retains the CDR3 DNA only, 51 bases that are in frame from base 1. This clonotype has a count of ten or more. The specificity of this receptor is unknown. No base quality information exists; no much larger clone differs at one position. Recombination linked TRBV20-1 to TRBJ2-5; 9 junctional bases match TRBD1. The sequenced material came from PBMCs. The TCR comes from a male donor with HTLV-1-associated myelopathy (HAM/TSP). CDR3 protein: CSARATRGTGHQETQYF. The sequenced DNA: TGCAGTGCTAGAGCAACGCGGGGGACAGGGCACCAAGAGACCCAGTACTTC.